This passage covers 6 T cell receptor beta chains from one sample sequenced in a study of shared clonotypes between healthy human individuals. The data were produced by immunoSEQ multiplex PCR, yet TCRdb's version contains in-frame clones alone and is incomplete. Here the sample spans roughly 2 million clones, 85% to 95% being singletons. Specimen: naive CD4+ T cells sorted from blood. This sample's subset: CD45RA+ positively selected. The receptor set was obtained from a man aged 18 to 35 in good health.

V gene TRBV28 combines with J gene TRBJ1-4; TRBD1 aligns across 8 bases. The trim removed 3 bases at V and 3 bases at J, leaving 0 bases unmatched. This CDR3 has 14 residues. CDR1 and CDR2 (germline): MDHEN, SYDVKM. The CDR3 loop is CASSLGQANEKLFF. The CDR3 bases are TGTGCCAGCAGTTTGGGACAGGCTAATGAAAAACTGTTTTTT.

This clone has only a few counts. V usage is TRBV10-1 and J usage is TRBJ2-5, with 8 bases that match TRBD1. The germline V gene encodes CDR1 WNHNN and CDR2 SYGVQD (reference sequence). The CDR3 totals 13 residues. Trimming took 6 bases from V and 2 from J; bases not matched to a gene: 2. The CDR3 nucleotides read TGCGCCAGCAGCGGGGACAGGCAAGAGACCCAGTACTTC. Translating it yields CASSGDRQETQYF.

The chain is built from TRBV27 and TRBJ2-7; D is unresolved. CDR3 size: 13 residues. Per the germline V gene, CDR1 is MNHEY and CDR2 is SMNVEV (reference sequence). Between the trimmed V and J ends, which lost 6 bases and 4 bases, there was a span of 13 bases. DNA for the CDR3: TGTGCCAGCAGCCACCCGGAAGCTTACGAGCAGTACTTC. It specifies CASSHPEAYEQYF.

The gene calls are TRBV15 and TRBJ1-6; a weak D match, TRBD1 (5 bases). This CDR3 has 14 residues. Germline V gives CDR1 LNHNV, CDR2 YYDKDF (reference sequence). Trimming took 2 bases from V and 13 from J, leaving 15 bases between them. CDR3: CATSRQGSGTPLHF. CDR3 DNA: TGTGCCACCAGCAGACAGGGATCGGGTACGCCCCTCCACTTT.

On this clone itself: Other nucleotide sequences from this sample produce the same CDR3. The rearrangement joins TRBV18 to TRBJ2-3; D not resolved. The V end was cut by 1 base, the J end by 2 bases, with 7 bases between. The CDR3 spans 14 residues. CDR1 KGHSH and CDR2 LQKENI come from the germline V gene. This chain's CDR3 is CASSPQGNTDTQYF. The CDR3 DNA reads TGTGCCAGCTCACCACAGGGTAACACAGATACGCAGTATTTT.

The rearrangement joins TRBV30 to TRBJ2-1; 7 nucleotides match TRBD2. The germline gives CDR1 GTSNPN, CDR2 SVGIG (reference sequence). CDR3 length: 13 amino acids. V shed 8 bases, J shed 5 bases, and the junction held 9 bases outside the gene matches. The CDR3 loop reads CAGYGLGNNEQFF. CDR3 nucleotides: TGTGCCGGGTATGGACTAGGCAACAATGAGCAGTTCTTC.